This paragraph reports one TCR beta chain. Source study methods: Nucleated cell counts were estimated from reference gene primer amplification. The table came from immunoSEQ multiplex PCR; TCRdb's copy has only in-frame clones and leaves some out. That table gives V, J and clone size, and the DNA gave D and trimming. The repertoire holds 230,000 or so clones, with roughly 81% as singletons. The data were taken from a study of blood T cell repertoires in COVID-19. The wider study: The study drew acute and convalescent COVID-19 samples from the United States, Italy and Spain.

Study members were between about 18 and 100 years old and lived in 20 to 25 US regions. The CDR3 totals 15 residues. Germline CDR1 reads ENHRY; CDR2 reads SYGVKD. V was pared by 4 bases and J by 5 bases, with 8 bases of the junction left unmatched. The source is a woman between 45 and 60 years old who had been exposed to COVID-19. The chain couples TRBV10-3 to TRBJ2-3; TRBD1 matches 8 bases. Sequencing input: PBMCs or T cells enriched from blood (not recorded which). For the CDR3, the DNA is TGTGCCATCAGTGGATACAGGGGGACGGGAGATACGCAGTATTTT. It codes for CAISGYRGTGDTQYF.